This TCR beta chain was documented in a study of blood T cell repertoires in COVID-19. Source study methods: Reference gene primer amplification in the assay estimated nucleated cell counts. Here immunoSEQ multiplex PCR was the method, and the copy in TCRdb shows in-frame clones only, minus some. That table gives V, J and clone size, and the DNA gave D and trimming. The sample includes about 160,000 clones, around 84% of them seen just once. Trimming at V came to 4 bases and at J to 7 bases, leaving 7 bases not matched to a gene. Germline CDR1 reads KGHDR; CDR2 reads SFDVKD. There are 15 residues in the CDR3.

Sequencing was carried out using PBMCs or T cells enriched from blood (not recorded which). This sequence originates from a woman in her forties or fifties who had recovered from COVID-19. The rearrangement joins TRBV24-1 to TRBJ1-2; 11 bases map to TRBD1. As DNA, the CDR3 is TGTGCCACCAGTGACTCCGGGACAGGGGGATTTGGCTACACCTTC. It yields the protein CATSDSGTGGFGYTF.